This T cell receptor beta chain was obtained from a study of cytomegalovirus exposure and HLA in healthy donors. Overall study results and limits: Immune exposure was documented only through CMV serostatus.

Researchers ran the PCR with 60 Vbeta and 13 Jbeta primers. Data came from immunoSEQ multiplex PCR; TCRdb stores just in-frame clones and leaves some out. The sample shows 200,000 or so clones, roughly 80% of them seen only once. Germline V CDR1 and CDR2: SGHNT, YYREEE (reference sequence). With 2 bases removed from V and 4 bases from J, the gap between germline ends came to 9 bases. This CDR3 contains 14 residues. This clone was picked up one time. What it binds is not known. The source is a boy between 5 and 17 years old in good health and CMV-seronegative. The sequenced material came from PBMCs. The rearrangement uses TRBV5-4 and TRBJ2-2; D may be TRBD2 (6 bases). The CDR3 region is CASSFPGVTGELFF. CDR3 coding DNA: TGTGCCAGCAGCTTTCCGGGGGTCACCGGGGAGCTGTTTTTT.